The 2 T cell receptor beta chains below all came from one sample that was sequenced in a study of OX40 agonist ivuxolimab in advanced cancers. Only in-frame clones appear in the TCRdb table, and some are missing; sequencing was by immunoSEQ multiplex PCR. The sample carries 84,000 or so clones, about 80% recorded once. Source: CD4+ or CD8+ T cells sorted from blood, taken in a trial of the OX40 agonist ivuxolimab. These receptors all come from an adult with an advanced solid tumor such as melanoma, head and neck, liver or kidney cancer.

This sequence joins TRBV4-1 and TRBJ1-2; no reliable D call. CDR3 length equals 14 residues. The V gene's germline CDR1 is MGHRA and CDR2 YSYEKL. Trimming stripped 0 bases from V and 4 bases from J, with 9 bases between. Written as DNA, the CDR3 is TGCGCCAGCAGCCAAGATGGGCCAGCCTATGGCTACACCTTC. Translating it yields CASSQDGPAYGYTF.

The genes are TRBV30 and TRBJ1-2, with no clear D. Trimming removed 0 bases at V and 2 bases at J, with 19 bases between. The V gene's germline CDR1 is GTSNPN and CDR2 SVGIG (reference sequence). The CDR3 runs 17 residues. This CDR3 reads CAWSVPPYGLKNYGYTF. DNA of the CDR3: TGTGCCTGGAGTGTACCCCCTTATGGGCTGAAAAACTATGGCTACACCTTC.